Each of the 21 T cell receptor beta chains below was sequenced from the same sample in a study of OX40 agonist ivuxolimab in advanced cancers. The repertoire was sequenced with immunoSEQ multiplex PCR; TCRdb's copy has only in-frame clones and lacks some. The sample has 82,000 or so clones, 80% to 95% seen once. Sequenced here: CD4+ or CD8+ T cells sorted from blood, sampled in a trial of the OX40 agonist ivuxolimab. These receptor sequences come from an adult with an advanced solid tumor such as melanoma, head and neck, liver or kidney cancer.

This chain connects TRBV4-1 to TRBJ1-2, with 8 bases identical to TRBD1. Germline V gene lookup returns CDR1 MGHRA and CDR2 YSYEKL. V lost 0 bases to trimming and J lost 5 bases; unmatched junction nucleotides: 11. This CDR3 comprises 17 residues. CDR3 DNA: TGCGCCAGCAGCCAAGAAGGGGCAGGGGGCGGGCTTTATGGCTACACCTTC. This codes for CASSQEGAGGGLYGYTF.

The V call is TRBV6-6, the J call TRBJ2-3; D gene unclear. CDR3 length: 11 amino acids. Trimming left V 6 bases short and J 4 bases short, with 5 bases between. The germline gives CDR1 MNHNY, CDR2 SVGAGI (reference sequence). CDR3: CASSPSDTQYF. CDR3 in DNA: TGTGCCAGCAGCCCCTCAGATACGCAGTATTTT.

The chain couples TRBV18 to TRBJ2-7; D is possibly TRBD1 (6 bases). V shed 2 bases and J shed 2 bases, with 10 bases lying between them. This CDR3 region has 14 residues. Germline V gives CDR1 KGHSH, CDR2 LQKENI. The CDR3 loop is CASSPGQFTYEQYF. The CDR3 region has the DNA TGTGCCAGCTCACCAGGACAGTTTACCTACGAGCAGTACTTC.

The V and J genes are TRBV2 and TRBJ1-6; a possible D gene is TRBD1 (5 bases). CDR1 and CDR2 (germline): SNHLY, FYNNEI. Trimming removed 7 bases at V and 3 bases at J, with 13 bases between. The CDR3 consists of 15 residues. The CDR3 sequence: CASINRNDYNSPLHF. DNA of the CDR3: TGTGCCAGCATTAACAGGAACGACTATAATTCACCCCTCCACTTT.

CDR3 sequence reads: CASSESGGRNEKLFF. The CDR3 bases are TGTGCCAGCAGTGAATCTGGGGGCCGTAATGAAAAACTGTTTTTT. The chain uses TRBV6-1 and TRBJ1-4, with D tentatively TRBD1 (6 bases). Between the trimmed V and J ends, which lost 2 bases and 4 bases, there was a span of 11 bases. Germline CDR1 is MNHNS and CDR2 is SASEGT. This CDR3 has 15 amino acids.

The chain combines TRBV5-1 with TRBJ2-6, with 8 bases aligning to TRBD1. Germline values: CDR1 SGHRS, CDR2 YFSETQ. The ends lost 6 bases at V and 3 bases at J; junction bases unmatched: 8. The CDR3 length is 16 residues. In DNA, the CDR3 is TGCGCCAGCACCATAGGGGGGACAGGTGGGGCCAACGTCCTGACTTTC. Protein: CASTIGGTGGANVLTF.

The chain employs TRBV19 and TRBJ2-2, with 13 bases that match TRBD2. The ends lost 9 bases at V and 7 bases at J; junction bases unmatched: 5. In germline, CDR1 is LNHDA, CDR2 SQIVND (reference sequence). The CDR3 is 14 residues long. CDR3 region: CASQGLAGRGELFF. In DNA form, the CDR3 reads TGTGCCAGCCAGGGACTAGCGGGGCGCGGGGAGCTGTTTTTT.

V and J are TRBV30 and TRBJ2-7, with a possible D match to TRBD1 (6 bases). Germline V gene lookup returns CDR1 GTSNPN and CDR2 SVGIG (reference sequence). With 0 bases removed from V and 3 bases from J, the gap between germline ends came to 9 bases. The CDR3 runs to 13 residues. In DNA form, the CDR3 reads TGTGCCTGGAGTGTAGGGGGTAACTACGAGCAGTACTTC. This translates into CAWSVGGNYEQYF.

The chain is built from TRBV11-2 and TRBJ2-7; 9 positions match TRBD2. The V gene end was trimmed by 0 bases and the J gene end by 4 bases; junction bases not matched to a gene: 4. The germline V gene has CDR1 SGHAT and CDR2 FQNNGV. The CDR3 is 15 residues long. CDR3 amino acids: CASSLERGGQYEQYF. The CDR3 DNA reads TGTGCCAGCAGCTTAGAGCGGGGGGGCCAGTACGAGCAGTACTTC.

The genes are TRBV10-3 and TRBJ1-1, with 9 bases identical to TRBD1. The germline V gene has CDR1 ENHRY and CDR2 SYGVKD. This CDR3 comprises 15 residues. Trimming removed 6 bases from V and 1 base from J; junction bases left unmatched: 6. The CDR3 DNA reads as TGTGCCATCAGGACCTCGACAGGGGGGAACACTGAAGCTTTCTTT. It translates to CAIRTSTGGNTEAFF.

The CDR3, as DNA: TGTGCCACCAGCACGGGTATTGGGGTTCCCGGCTACACCTTC. Its translation is CATSTGIGVPGYTF. This chain joins TRBV15 and TRBJ1-2; D is ambiguous. The CDR3 has 14 residues. The germline V gene has CDR1 LNHNV and CDR2 YYDKDF (reference sequence). V was cut by 4 bases and J by 8 bases, with 17 bases left in between. Full variable domain (remainder filled in from reference TRBV15 and TRBJ1-2): DAMVIQNPRYQVTQFGKPVTLSCSQTLNHNVMYWYQQKSSQAPKLLFHYYDKDFNNEADTPDNFQSRRPNTSFCFLDIRSPGLGDTAMYLCATSTGIGVPGYTFGSGTRLTVV.

The chain links TRBV4-1 to TRBJ2-7; tentative D call: TRBD2 (6 bases). Deletions cut 3 bases from V and 7 bases from J, with 10 bases between. CDR1 is MGHRA and CDR2 is YSYEKL in the germline V gene. CDR3 length equals 12 residues. The DNA for the CDR3 is TGCGCCAGCAGCCAGCCCCGGGGGGAGCAGTACTTC. This codes for CASSQPRGEQYF.

This clone was picked up one time. The rearrangement links TRBV14 to TRBJ2-1, with 10 bases identical to TRBD2. Germline V lookup: CDR1 SGHDN, CDR2 FVKESK. The CDR3 runs 15 residues. The trim removed 1 base at V and 6 bases at J, leaving 3 bases unmatched. CDR3 sequence (DNA): TGTGCCAGCAGCCAAGGGCTAGCGGGAGTCAATGAGCAGTTCTTC. It translates to CASSQGLAGVNEQFF. Supplemented by reference TRBV14 and TRBJ2-1, the full variable domain reads EAGVTQFPSHSVIEKGQTVTLRCDPISGHDNLYWYRRVMGKEIKFLLHFVKESKQDESGMPNNRFLAERTGGTYSTLKVQPAELEDSGVYFCASSQGLAGVNEQFFGPGTRLTVL.

The J gene is TRBJ2-3, the V gene TRBV10-3; either TRBD1 or TRBD2 may supply D (5 bases each). The CDR3 loop spans 15 amino acids. V was shortened by 6 bases and J by 3 bases, with 16 bases between the two germline ends. CDR1 is ENHRY and CDR2 is SYGVKD in the germline V gene. The CDR3 DNA follows: TGTGCCATCAGAGATGGACTGGGGCGTACAGATACGCAGTATTTT. Translated, it gives CAIRDGLGRTDTQYF.

This chain connects TRBV5-4 to TRBJ2-4; 7 bases map to TRBD1. This CDR3 is built from 15 residues. Germline assignment: CDR1 SGHNT and CDR2 YYREEE (reference sequence). V lost 2 bases, J lost 6 bases, and 8 bases stayed unmatched. CDR3: CASSLSGQGVNIQYF. For the CDR3, the DNA is TGTGCCAGCAGCTTATCTGGGCAGGGGGTAAACATTCAGTACTTC.

J is TRBJ1-1 and V is TRBV12-2; TRBD1 was called by the table and not checked on the DNA. TRBV12-2 is a documented pseudogene. This CDR3 region has 17 residues. The CDR3 nucleotides are TGTGCAAGTCGCTTCCGCGAAGGGTGCAGGGGGAGCACTGAAGCTTTCTTT. This sequence encodes CASRFREGCRGSTEAFF.

The chain recombines TRBV19 with TRBJ2-7; D is perhaps TRBD1 or TRBD2 (5 bases each). V dropped 4 bases and J dropped 0 bases, with 16 bases sitting between them. Germline loops: CDR1 LNHDA, CDR2 SQIVND (reference sequence). The CDR3 runs 16 residues. CDR3 in amino acids: CASSTLMGVSSYEQYF. The CDR3 DNA reads as TGTGCCAGTAGTACCCTCATGGGGGTCAGCTCCTACGAGCAGTACTTC.

The V gene is TRBV5-1, the J gene TRBJ1-1; D perhaps matches TRBD1 (6 bases). The CDR3 runs to 15 residues. V lost 6 bases and J lost 6, with 21 bases in between. Germline V gene data show CDR1 as SGHRS and CDR2 as YFSETQ. The CDR3 reads CASKEGVMGFPEAFF. The DNA of the CDR3 is TGCGCCAGCAAAGAGGGGGTAATGGGTTTCCCTGAAGCTTTCTTT.

The rearrangement links TRBV30 to TRBJ1-5, with D unresolved. The CDR3 has 15 residues. Trimming took off 0 bases at V and 4 bases at J, with 13 bases between the two ends. Germline V gene lookup returns CDR1 GTSNPN and CDR2 SVGIG (reference sequence). The CDR3 sequence: CAWSVMKLGNQPQHF. The CDR3 DNA reads as TGTGCCTGGAGTGTAATGAAGTTAGGGAATCAGCCCCAGCATTTT.

The chain carries TRBV6-5 and TRBJ2-2; no firm D call. V lost 6 bases and J lost 6, with 14 bases in between. Germline V gene lookup returns CDR1 MNHEY and CDR2 SVGAGI. The CDR3 extends over 14 amino acids. DNA of the CDR3: TGTGCCAGCAGGGCCCTCGGATCGGCCGGGGAGCTGTTTTTT. Its protein product is CASRALGSAGELFF.

The genes are TRBV5-6 and TRBJ1-2; D is unresolved. Germline CDR1 and CDR2: SGHDT and YYEEEE. The CDR3 consists of 13 residues. V lost 0 bases and J 2 bases, leaving 5 bases between the germline ends. The CDR3 reads CASSLEGNYGYTF. The CDR3 DNA sequence: TGTGCCAGCAGCTTGGAAGGGAACTATGGCTACACCTTC.